Each of the 18 T cell receptor beta chains below was sequenced from the same sample in a study of blood T cell repertoires in COVID-19. Assay: immunoSEQ multiplex PCR; the TCRdb copy retains only in-frame clones and omits some. The sample lists 70,000 to 85,000 clones, 80% to 90% occurring once. Sequenced sample: peripheral blood. Receptors were obtained from a woman of 80 years or more with acute or convalescent COVID-19.

In its sample, this clone was seen once. The chain carries TRBV7-2 and TRBJ1-1; no clear D. With 2 bases removed from V and 0 bases from J, the gap between germline ends came to 10 bases. Germline values: CDR1 SGHTA, CDR2 FQGNSA. This CDR3 is 15 amino acids long. The CDR3 loop is CASSLRGFMNTEAFF. The CDR3 nucleotides read TGTGCCAGCAGCTTACGGGGATTCATGAACACTGAAGCTTTCTTT.

This clone was seen only a few times. This chain connects TRBV10-2 to TRBJ2-7; D remains unclear. This CDR3 is built from 14 residues. CDR1 is WSHSY and CDR2 is SAAADI in the germline V gene. V was trimmed by 0 bases and J by 4 bases, leaving 10 bases between them. The CDR3 region has the DNA TGCGCCAGCAGTGAGTCGAGGCCTGATTACGAGCAGTACTTC. This encodes CASSESRPDYEQYF.

The chain joins TRBV27 to TRBJ2-1; 8 bases fit TRBD1. Trimming cost V 5 bases and J 0 bases; bases outside gene matches: 6. Germline assignment: CDR1 MNHEY and CDR2 SMNVEV (reference sequence). The CDR3 loop spans 16 amino acids. The CDR3 is CASSPHRGSSYNEQFF. In DNA form, the CDR3 reads TGTGCCAGCAGTCCTCACAGGGGGAGCTCCTACAATGAGCAGTTCTTC.

The genes are TRBV3-1 (or the pseudogene TRBV3-2) and TRBJ1-6; D remains ambiguous. Between the trimmed V and J ends, which lost 4 bases and 5 bases, there was a span of 12 bases. The CDR3 covers 15 residues. Germline CDR1 is LGHDT and CDR2 is YNNKEL (reference sequence). Written as DNA, the CDR3 is TGTGCCAGCAGCCCCAGTCGCATACATAATTCACCCCTCCACTTT. This sequence encodes CASSPSRIHNSPLHF.

This clone was recorded once. This sequence joins TRBV4-1 and TRBJ1-2; 8 bases line up with TRBD1. Trimming took 5 bases from V and 4 from J; bases not matched to a gene: 12. The CDR3 runs 16 residues. CDR1 and CDR2 (germline): MGHRA, YSYEKL. CDR3 nucleotides: TGCGCCAGCAGCTCCCAGCCGGGACAGGTTTTCTATGGCTACACCTTC. It yields the protein CASSSQPGQVFYGYTF.

V is TRBV24-1 and J is TRBJ1-6, with TRBD1 matching over 10 bases. V was clipped by 3 bases and J by 5 bases; unmatched bases: 6. This CDR3 region has 17 residues. Germline loops: CDR1 KGHDR, CDR2 SFDVKD. CDR3: CATSDGQGVMNNSPLHF. CDR3 in DNA: TGTGCCACCAGTGATGGACAGGGGGTCATGAATAATTCACCCCTCCACTTT.

The chain joins TRBV7-2 to TRBJ2-5; D is ambiguous. Germline loops: CDR1 SGHTA, CDR2 FQGNSA. Deletions cut 5 bases from V and 5 bases from J, with 9 bases between. The CDR3 runs to 12 residues. The CDR3 loop is CASSPRSETQYF. The CDR3 DNA sequence: TGTGCCAGCAGCCCCCGGTCGGAGACCCAGTACTTC.

This clone was observed a handful of times. This chain joins TRBV9 and TRBJ1-3; the D is unclear. Germline CDR1 SGDLS, CDR2 YYNGEE. The CDR3 contains 12 residues. V was pared by 4 bases and J by 6 bases, with 8 bases between. The CDR3 here is CASSQDENTIYF. The CDR3 nucleotides read TGTGCCAGCAGCCAGGATGAAAACACCATATATTTT.

This sequence joins TRBV7-3 and TRBJ1-1; a weak D match, TRBD1 (5 bases). Germline assignment: CDR1 SGHTA and CDR2 FQGTGA. The CDR3 has 14 amino acids. V was pared by 4 bases and J by 4 bases, with 13 bases between. CDR3 in amino acids: CASSSQGVGTEAFF. CDR3 DNA: TGTGCCAGCAGCTCCCAGGGTGTGGGCACTGAAGCTTTCTTT.

The rearrangement uses TRBV5-1 and TRBJ1-5, with D tentatively TRBD1 (5 bases). Germline V gene lookup returns CDR1 SGHRS and CDR2 YFSETQ. Trimming removed 0 bases at V and 7 bases at J, with 11 bases between. The CDR3 spans 14 residues. CDR3 in DNA: TGCGCCAGCAGCTTGGATGCAGGGAGGCAGCCCCAGCATTTT. Translating gives CASSLDAGRQPQHF.

The CDR3 coding sequence is TGCAGCGCACAACCCGCCGGGACAGGTGACGAGCAGTACTTC. This encodes CSAQPAGTGDEQYF. The J gene is TRBJ2-7, the V gene TRBV29-1, with 8 positions matching TRBD1. This CDR3 contains 14 residues. The germline gives CDR1 SQVTM, CDR2 ANQGSEA. V lost 7 bases, J lost 5 bases, and 13 bases stayed unmatched.

The gene calls are TRBV4-2 and TRBJ2-6; D might be TRBD1 (6 bases). CDR3 length: 17 amino acids. With 0 bases removed from V and 1 base from J, the gap between germline ends came to 10 bases. The germline CDR1 and CDR2 sequences are LGHNA and YNFKEQ. The CDR3 nucleotides are TGTGCCAGCAGCCAAGATTGGACAGCTTCTGGGGCCAACGTCCTGACTTTC. Its protein is CASSQDWTASGANVLTF.

The chain is built from TRBV30 and TRBJ1-1; 9 nucleotides line up with TRBD1. CDR1 and CDR2 from the germline V gene are GTSNPN and SVGIG (reference sequence). Germline trimming cut 1 base from V and 1 base from J; bases unmatched to any gene: 13. This CDR3 has 18 amino acids. CDR3 residues: CAWSGYSSGTGKNTEAFF. The CDR3 DNA follows: TGTGCCTGGAGTGGGTATAGCTCCGGGACAGGGAAGAACACTGAAGCTTTCTTT.

The chain uses TRBV9 and TRBJ2-3; 8 bases fit TRBD2. This CDR3 has 13 amino acids. CDR1 is SGDLS and CDR2 is YYNGEE in the germline V gene. The V gene end was trimmed by 2 bases and the J gene end by 9 bases; junction bases not matched to a gene: 5. The CDR3 DNA follows: TGTGCCAGCAGCGTCGGCGGGGGGAACACGCAGTATTTT. Translating gives CASSVGGGNTQYF.

This rearrangement joins TRBV6-5 to TRBJ2-7, with 10 bases lining up with TRBD2. Germline lookup yields CDR1 MNHEY and CDR2 SVGAGI. The CDR3 runs to 16 residues. V lost 0 bases, J lost 4 bases, and 6 bases stayed unmatched. CDR3 loop: CASSYSGVAGGYEQYF. The CDR3 DNA follows: TGTGCCAGCAGTTACTCCGGGGTAGCGGGGGGTTACGAGCAGTACTTC.

The J gene is TRBJ2-2, the V gene TRBV2, with TRBD1 as a possible D gene (5 bases). Trimming removed 7 bases at V and 7 bases at J, with 19 bases between. The germline CDR1 and CDR2 sequences are SNHLY and FYNNEI. The CDR3 loop spans 15 amino acids. The CDR3 DNA is TGTGCCAGCAAGAAGGGGCTGGTGATAGGCGGGGAGCTGTTTTTT. Amino acids: CASKKGLVIGGELFF. Filled out from reference TRBV2 and TRBJ2-2, the complete variable domain reads EPEVTQTPSHQVTQMGQEVILRCVPISNHLYFYWYRQILGQKVEFLVSFYNNEISEKSEIFDDQFSVERPDGSNFTLKIRSTKLEDSAMYFCASKKGLVIGGELFFGEGSRLTVL.

The chain is built from TRBV28 and TRBJ1-2, with a possible D match to TRBD1 (6 bases). The CDR3 length is 15 residues. V shed 11 bases and J shed 4 bases, with 23 bases lying between them. The germline V gene encodes CDR1 MDHEN and CDR2 SYDVKM. CDR3 nucleotides: TGTGCCGTTGCGGACAGTTTAGGGCTAAGCTATGGCTACACCTTC. Protein product: CAVADSLGLSYGYTF.

Only one count was recorded for this clone. The CDR3 spells CASSVAAGAGYTF. The CDR3 DNA sequence: TGTGCCAGCAGCGTAGCGGCAGGGGCTGGCTACACCTTC. The chain joins TRBV9 to TRBJ1-2, with D possibly matching TRBD1 (6 bases). V lost 0 bases to trimming and J lost 7 bases, with 10 bases between them. Germline V gives CDR1 SGDLS, CDR2 YYNGEE. The CDR3 has 13 residues.